This T cell receptor beta chain comes out of a study of blood T cells in healthy people across ages. General study findings and limits: When set beside aged donors, long-lived donors presented more naive CD4+ cells and higher diversity.

The CDR3 contains 15 residues. The V end was cut by 1 base, the J end by 8 bases, with 17 bases between. Next came a second PCR, run for about 7 to 12 cycles, which used a sample-barcoded 5' primer along with a J-beta primer mix. In TCRdb, the 5' RACE reads were re-called with MiXCR into one record per CDR3 protein. This table has fewer than 800,000 distinct CDR3 sequences, about 30% appearing once. Roughly 10 milliliters was the volume of peripheral blood drawn from each donor. Per sample, a minimum of 6 million PBMCs were isolated. Ten or more counts support this clonotype. Its antigen is unidentified.

The source is an elderly woman in good health. V and J are TRBV12-3 or TRBV12-4 and TRBJ1-2; TRBD1 is a possible D gene (5 bases). The material sequenced was blood. The CDR3 nucleotides are TGTGCCAGCAGTTTAGACGACAGATCTCTCTTGGGCTACACCTTC. It encodes CASSLDDRSLLGYTF.